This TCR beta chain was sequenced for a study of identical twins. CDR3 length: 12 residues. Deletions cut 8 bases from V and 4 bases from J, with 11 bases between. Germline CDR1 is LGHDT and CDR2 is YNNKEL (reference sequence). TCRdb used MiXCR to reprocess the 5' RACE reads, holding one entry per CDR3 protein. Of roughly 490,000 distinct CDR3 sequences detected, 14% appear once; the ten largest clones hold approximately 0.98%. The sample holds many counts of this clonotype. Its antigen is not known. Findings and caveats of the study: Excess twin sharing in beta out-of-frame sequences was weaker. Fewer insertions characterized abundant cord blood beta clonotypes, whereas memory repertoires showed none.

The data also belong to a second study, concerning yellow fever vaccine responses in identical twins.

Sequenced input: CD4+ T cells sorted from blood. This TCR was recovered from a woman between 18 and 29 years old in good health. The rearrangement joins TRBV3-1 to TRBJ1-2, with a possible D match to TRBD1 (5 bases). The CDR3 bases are TGTGCCAGCGGAGGACAACCCTATGGCTACACCTTC. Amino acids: CASGGQPYGYTF.